This T cell receptor beta chain comes out of a study of vaccination effects on CD4 cells after COVID-19. For this clone: Its matching antigen is unknown.

Repertoires were generated with immunoSEQ multiplex PCR, while TCRdb's copy carries only in-frame clones and drops some. The sample consists of some 23,000 clones, 73% of them appearing once. Researchers isolated CD4+ T cells once approximately eleven days of culture had elapsed. In the vaccine recipients, nucleocapsid antibodies were negative and there was no prior SARS-CoV-2 infection. The receptor was derived from a human donor who received a COVID-19 vaccine. The specimen was CD4+ T cells from PBMCs cultured without peptide, collected before COVID-19 vaccination.

The CDR3 DNA follows: TGCGCCAGCAGCTTGTCGTCGCAGCAAGAGACCCAGTACTTC. This gives the protein CASSLSSQQETQYF. The chain links TRBV5-1 to TRBJ2-5; no clear D gene. Germline lookup yields CDR1 SGHRS and CDR2 YFSETQ. Trimming shortened V by 1 base and J by 2 bases, and 9 bases separated the two germline ends. CDR3 length: 14 amino acids. The full variable domain, completed using reference TRBV5-1 and TRBJ2-5, is KAGVTQTPRYLIKTRGQQVTLSCSPISGHRSVSWYQQTPGQGLQFLFEYFSETQRNKGNFPGRFSGRQFSNSRSEMNVSTLELGDSALYLCASSLSSQQETQYFGPGTRLLVL.